This is a list of T cell receptor beta chains from one sample in a study of blood T cells in healthy people across ages. Using its own MiXCR run on the 5' RACE reads, TCRdb lists one record per CDR3 protein. The sample lists around 1.5 million distinct CDR3 sequences, 45% to 70% occurring once. Sequences were obtained from blood. The source is a man aged 18 to 30 in good health. Both conserved end residues are trimmed from each CDR3.

TRBJ1-1 | TRBV7-9 | ASSLSWGEDEGEAF
TRBJ2-1 | TRBV5-1 | ASSPISGGGYNEQF
TRBJ1-1 | TRBV7-9 | ASSSRGNTEAF
. | TRBV20-1 | SARDILPSGYEQY
TRBJ1-1 | TRBV7-9 | ASSSGRGPEAF
TRBJ1-5 | TRBV20-1 | SANAGLQGISNQPQH
TRBJ2-7 | TRBV28 | ASSPPSGGAKQY
TRBJ2-1 | TRBV20-1 | SARDETSVRPRAQF
TRBJ2-1 | TRBV5-1 | ASSRSLTSGRAGEQF
TRBJ2-7 | TRBV18 | ASSPTGGRLYEQY
TRBJ2-1 | TRBV4-2 | ASSPSLWGTLTYNEQF
TRBJ2-7 | TRBV27 | ASSHITASEQY
TRBJ2-2 | TRBV7-9 | ASSLPQGNTGELF
TRBJ2-1 | TRBV13 | ASLAAIYNEQF
TRBJ1-1 | TRBV27 | ASSSTPDRGFEAF
TRBJ2-4 | TRBV4-1 | ASSQAQGAPKNIQY
TRBJ1-2 | TRBV12-3/TRBV12-4 | ASSFHNRDVYGYT
TRBJ2-7 | TRBV20-1 | SARVPASYEQY
. | TRBV7-9 | ASSSGPGGEYEQY
TRBJ2-5 | TRBV4-1 | ASSPWASGPDQETQY
TRBJ2-1 | TRBV6-1 | ASSLDGDNEQF
TRBJ2-5 | TRBV6-4 | ASSDSSGDYNEQY
TRBJ2-7 | TRBV10-3 | AITANKAFGYEQY
TRBJ2-5 | TRBV29-1 | SVELPLLRGTVIGKTQY
TRBJ2-1 | TRBV7-9 | ASSLVAGGTHEQF
. | TRBV4-1 | ASSQVGHYEQY
TRBJ1-4 | TRBV6-6 | ASSYSRDGNEKLF
TRBJ2-7 | TRBV20-1 | SASLPGRGKSSYEQY
TRBJ2-4 | TRBV5-5 | ASSLVLAKNIQY
TRBJ2-3 | TRBV6-6 | ASSTTGPSTDTQY
TRBJ1-6 | TRBV7-2 | ASRDYMTQSYKSPPH
TRBJ1-2 | TRBV7-8 | ASSLASQPGEAGYT
TRBJ2-1 | TRBV20-1 | SATRPSYNEQF
TRBJ2-1 | TRBV6-2/TRBV6-3 | ASSYVPKRLADRYNEQF
TRBJ1-3 | TRBV7-2 | ASSLWGIDGNTIY
TRBJ2-1 | TRBV27 | ASSIGTSGDNEQF
TRBJ2-5 | TRBV3-1 | ASSQDLGRGRETQY
TRBJ2-1 | TRBV12-3/TRBV12-4 | ASSLFYEQF
TRBJ2-1 | TRBV9 | ASSVIAGGTYNEQF
TRBJ2-1 | TRBV6-1 | ASSLTGTSGNEQF
TRBJ2-1 | TRBV21-1 | ASARTGGGEQF
TRBJ1-1 | TRBV6-2/TRBV6-3 | ASSYLRTGTEAF
TRBJ2-7 | TRBV29-1 | SVVDSRYNEQY
TRBJ2-7 | TRBV6-6 | ASSYSTSGGYNEQY
TRBJ2-7 | TRBV4-2 | ASSQHRDYPYEQY